The source of this TCR beta chain is a study of blood T cell repertoires in COVID-19. Study in general: Sites across the United States, Italy and Spain contributed samples from acute and convalescent COVID-19. Nucleic acid was either cDNA or gDNA, and it came from T cells, B-cell-depleted T cells, or PBMCs.

The CDR3 spans 14 residues. CDR1 is MNHEY and CDR2 is SVGEGT in the germline V gene. V lost 4 bases and J lost 3; bases outside the gene matches: 4. As processed by the authors: How many nucleated cells were present was estimated from reference gene primer amplification. TCRdb's copy holds only in-frame clones and misses some; the assay was immunoSEQ multiplex PCR. V, J and clone size reflect that table, while D and trimming were determined from the DNA. The sample includes roughly 250,000 clones, approximately 82% of them seen just once. The origin of this receptor is a woman of 80 years or more with acute or convalescent COVID-19. Sequencing input: peripheral blood. V gene TRBV6-2 or TRBV6-3 combines with J gene TRBJ1-2; TRBD1 agrees at 8 bases. As DNA, the CDR3 is TGTGCCAGCAGTTGGGGACAGGTCTACTATGGCTACACCTTC. As protein: CASSWGQVYYGYTF.